This T cell receptor beta chain was documented in a study of shared clonotypes between healthy human individuals. Clones were read by immunoSEQ multiplex PCR, and TCRdb kept only the in-frame ones, dropping some. The sample has approximately 2.4 million clones, roughly 95% seen once. V gave up 5 bases and J gave up 2 bases; unmatched junction bases: 10. The CDR3 is 17 residues long. Participating donors were healthy, HIV-negative adults free of recent acute infections or vaccinations. There were only Caucasian adults among the donors, and all lived in Nashville, Tennessee. The split of CD4+ cells yielded CD45RA+ naive and CD45RA-negative memory subsets.

The source of this sequence is a man aged 18 to 30 in good health. The sequenced material came from naive CD4+ T cells sorted from blood. Subset indicated: CD45RA+ positively selected. The rearrangement uses TRBV23-1 and TRBJ2-3; 10 nucleotides line up with TRBD2. TRBV23-1 is labeled an ORF, and its function is uncertain. The CDR3 DNA follows: TGCGCCAGCAGTACCACCCGAGCGGGGGGGTTCACAGATACGCAGTATTTT. Encoded protein: CASSTTRAGGFTDTQYF.